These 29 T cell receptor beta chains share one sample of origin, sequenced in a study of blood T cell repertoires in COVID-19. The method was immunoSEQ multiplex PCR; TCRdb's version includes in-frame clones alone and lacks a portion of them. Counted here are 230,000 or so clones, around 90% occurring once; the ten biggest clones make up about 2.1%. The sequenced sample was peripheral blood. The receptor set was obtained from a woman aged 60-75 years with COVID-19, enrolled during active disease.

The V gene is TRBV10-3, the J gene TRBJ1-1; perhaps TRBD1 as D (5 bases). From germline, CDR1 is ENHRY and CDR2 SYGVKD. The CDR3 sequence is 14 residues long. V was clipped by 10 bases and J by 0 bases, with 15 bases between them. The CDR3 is CATRVTNVNTEAFF. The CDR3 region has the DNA TGTGCCACCAGGGTCACAAACGTGAACACTGAAGCTTTCTTT.

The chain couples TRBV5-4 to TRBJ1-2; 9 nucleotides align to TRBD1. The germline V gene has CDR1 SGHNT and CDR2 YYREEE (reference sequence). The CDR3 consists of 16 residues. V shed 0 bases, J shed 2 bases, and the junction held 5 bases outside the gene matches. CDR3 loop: CASSLEWDRANYGYTF. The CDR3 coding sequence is TGTGCCAGCAGCTTGGAGTGGGACAGGGCGAACTATGGCTACACCTTC.

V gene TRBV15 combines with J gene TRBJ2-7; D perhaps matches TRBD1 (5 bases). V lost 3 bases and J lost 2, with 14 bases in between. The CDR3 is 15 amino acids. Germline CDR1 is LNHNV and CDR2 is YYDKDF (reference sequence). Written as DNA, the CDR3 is TGTGCCACCAGCAGGGACGGACAAGTTACCTACGAGCAGTACTTC. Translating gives CATSRDGQVTYEQYF.

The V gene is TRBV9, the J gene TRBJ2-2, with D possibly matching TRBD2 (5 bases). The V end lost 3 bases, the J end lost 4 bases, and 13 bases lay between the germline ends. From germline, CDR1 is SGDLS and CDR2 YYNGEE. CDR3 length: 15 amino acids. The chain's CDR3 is CASSERFEFTGELFF. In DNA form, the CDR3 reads TGTGCCAGCAGCGAGCGGTTCGAATTCACCGGGGAGCTGTTTTTT.

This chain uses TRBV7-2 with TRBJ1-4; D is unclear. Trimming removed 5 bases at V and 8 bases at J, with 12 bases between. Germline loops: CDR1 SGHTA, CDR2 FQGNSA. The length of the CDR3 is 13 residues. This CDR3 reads CASSGRTGEKLFF. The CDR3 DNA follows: TGTGCCAGCAGCGGAAGGACGGGAGAAAAACTGTTTTTT.

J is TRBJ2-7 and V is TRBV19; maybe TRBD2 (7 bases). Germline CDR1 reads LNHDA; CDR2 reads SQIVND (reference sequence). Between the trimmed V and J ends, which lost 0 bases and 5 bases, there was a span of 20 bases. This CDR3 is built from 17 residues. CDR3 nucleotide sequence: TGTGCCAGTAGTATAGATGGGAGGGGGGCTGCCCGTGACGAGCAGTACTTC. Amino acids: CASSIDGRGAARDEQYF.

CDR3 in amino acids: CASSVGWETQADSPLHF. In DNA, the CDR3 is TGTGCCAGCAGCGTAGGCTGGGAGACCCAAGCCGACTCACCCCTCCACTTT. This chain connects TRBV9 to TRBJ1-6; D gene ambiguous. Germline values: CDR1 SGDLS, CDR2 YYNGEE. The V and J ends lost 0 bases and 10 bases respectively, with 20 bases between them. This CDR3 has 17 residues.

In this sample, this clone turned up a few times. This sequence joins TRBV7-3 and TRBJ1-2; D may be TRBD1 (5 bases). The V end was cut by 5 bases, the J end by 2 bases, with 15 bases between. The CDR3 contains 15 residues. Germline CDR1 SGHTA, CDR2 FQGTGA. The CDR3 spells CASSPGRGSNYGYTF. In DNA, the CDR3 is TGTGCCAGCAGCCCCGGACGGGGGTCGAACTATGGCTACACCTTC.

The CDR3 is CASTFEGTPGYTF. The CDR3 nucleotides are TGTGCCAGTACCTTCGAGGGGACACCTGGCTACACCTTC. The gene calls are TRBV19 and TRBJ1-2, with a weak D call TRBD1 (6 bases). V lost 7 bases and J 7 bases, leaving 16 bases between the germline ends. This CDR3 spans 13 amino acids. CDR1 is LNHDA, CDR2 SQIVND, per germline (reference sequence).

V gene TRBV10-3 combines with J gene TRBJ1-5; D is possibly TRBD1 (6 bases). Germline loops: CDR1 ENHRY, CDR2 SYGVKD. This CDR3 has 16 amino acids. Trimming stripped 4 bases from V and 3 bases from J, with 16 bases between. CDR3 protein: CAISGGGGAFNQPQHF. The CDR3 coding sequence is TGTGCCATCAGTGGTGGGGGGGGCGCATTCAATCAGCCCCAGCATTTT.

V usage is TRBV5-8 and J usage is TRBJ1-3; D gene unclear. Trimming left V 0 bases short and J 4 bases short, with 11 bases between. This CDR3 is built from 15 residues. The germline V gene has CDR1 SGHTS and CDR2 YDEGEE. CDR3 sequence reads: CASSLGAARGNTIYF. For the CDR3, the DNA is TGTGCCAGCAGCTTGGGTGCGGCGAGAGGAAACACCATATATTTT.

The chain's CDR3 is CASSSTDRGNSPLHF. DNA for the CDR3: TGTGCCAGCAGCTCCACGGACAGGGGTAATTCACCCCTCCACTTT. The chain recombines TRBV5-5 with TRBJ1-6, with TRBD1 matching 9 bases. J gave up 6 bases and V 3 bases, and 4 bases lay outside the gene matches. Germline V CDR1 and CDR2: SGHKS, YYEKEE (reference sequence). This CDR3 has 15 residues.

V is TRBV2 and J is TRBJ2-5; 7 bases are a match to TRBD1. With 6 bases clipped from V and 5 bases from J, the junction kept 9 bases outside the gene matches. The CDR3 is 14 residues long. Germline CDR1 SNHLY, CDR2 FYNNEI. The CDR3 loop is CASRGDRVWETQYF. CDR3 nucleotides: TGTGCCAGCAGGGGCGACAGGGTGTGGGAGACCCAGTACTTC.

CDR3 sequence: CASSYQIGAGGSNTGELFF. The CDR3 nucleotides are TGTGCCAGCAGTTACCAAATCGGGGCAGGGGGTTCGAACACCGGGGAGCTGTTTTTT. This rearrangement joins TRBV6-2 or TRBV6-3 to TRBJ2-2, with 7 bases aligning to TRBD1. V lost 2 bases to trimming and J lost 0 bases; unmatched junction nucleotides: 12. CDR1 and CDR2 from the germline V gene are MNHEY and SVGEGT. This CDR3 is built from 19 residues.

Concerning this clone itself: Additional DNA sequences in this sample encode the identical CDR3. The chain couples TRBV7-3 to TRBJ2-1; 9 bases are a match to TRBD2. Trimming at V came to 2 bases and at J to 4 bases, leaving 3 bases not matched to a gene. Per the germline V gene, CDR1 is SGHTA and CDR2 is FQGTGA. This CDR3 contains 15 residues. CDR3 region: CASSLRLAGYNEQFF. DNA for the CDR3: TGTGCCAGCAGCTTACGTCTAGCGGGATACAATGAGCAGTTCTTC. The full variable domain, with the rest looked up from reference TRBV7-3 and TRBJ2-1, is GAGVSQTPSNKVTEKGKYVELRCDPISGHTALYWYRQSLGQGPEFLIYFQGTGAADDSGLPNDRFFAVRPEGSVSTLKIQRTERGDSAVYLCASSLRLAGYNEQFFGPGTRLTVL.

The CDR3 region has the DNA TGTGCCAGCAGCCCAGCTCGCGGGATCCCAGAGACCCAGTACTTC. Residues: CASSPARGIPETQYF. The chain joins TRBV11-3 to TRBJ2-5, with D possibly matching TRBD2 (6 bases). CDR1 is SGHNT and CDR2 is YENEEA in the germline V gene. Trimming stripped 5 bases from V and 4 bases from J, with 17 bases between. The CDR3 loop spans 15 amino acids. Drawing the rest from reference TRBV11-3 and TRBJ2-5, the complete variable domain is EAGVVQSPRYKIIEKKQPVAFWCNPISGHNTLYWYLQNLGQGPELLIRYENEEAVDDSQLPKDRFSAERLKGVDSTLKIQPAELGDSAVYLCASSPARGIPETQYFGPGTRLLVL.

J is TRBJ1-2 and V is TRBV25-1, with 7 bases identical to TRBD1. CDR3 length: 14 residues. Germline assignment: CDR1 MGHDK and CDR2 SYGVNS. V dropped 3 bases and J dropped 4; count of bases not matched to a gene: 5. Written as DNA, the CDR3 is TGTGCCAGCAGTGATGGCGGGACAGTCTATGGCTACACCTTC. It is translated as CASSDGGTVYGYTF.

The CDR3 spells CASSGRNRQDSYEQYF. CDR3 coding DNA: TGCGCCAGCAGCGGACGCAACAGACAGGACTCCTACGAGCAGTACTTC. V usage is TRBV5-1 and J usage is TRBJ2-7; the D gene is possibly TRBD1 (6 bases). The CDR3 loop spans 16 amino acids. Germline CDR1 reads SGHRS; CDR2 reads YFSETQ. V shed 4 bases and J shed 0 bases, with 17 bases lying between them.

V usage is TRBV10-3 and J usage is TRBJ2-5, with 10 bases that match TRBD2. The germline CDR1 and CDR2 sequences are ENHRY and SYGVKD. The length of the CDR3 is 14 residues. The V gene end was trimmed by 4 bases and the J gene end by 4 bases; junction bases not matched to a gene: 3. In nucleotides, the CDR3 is TGTGCCATCAGTGGAGCGGGGGGGGGAGAGACCCAGTACTTC. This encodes CAISGAGGGETQYF.

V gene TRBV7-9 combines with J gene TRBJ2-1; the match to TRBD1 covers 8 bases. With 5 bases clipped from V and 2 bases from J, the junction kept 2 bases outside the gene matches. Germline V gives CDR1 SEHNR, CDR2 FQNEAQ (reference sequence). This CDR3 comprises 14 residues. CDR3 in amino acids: CASSPTGAYNEQFF. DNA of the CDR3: TGTGCCAGCAGCCCGACAGGGGCCTACAATGAGCAGTTCTTC.

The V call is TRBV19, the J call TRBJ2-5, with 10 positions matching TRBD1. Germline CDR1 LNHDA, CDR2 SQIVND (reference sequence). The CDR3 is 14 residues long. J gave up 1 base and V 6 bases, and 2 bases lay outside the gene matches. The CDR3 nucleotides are TGTGCCAGTAGAGGGACAGGGGTCCAAGAGACCCAGTACTTC. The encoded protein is CASRGTGVQETQYF.

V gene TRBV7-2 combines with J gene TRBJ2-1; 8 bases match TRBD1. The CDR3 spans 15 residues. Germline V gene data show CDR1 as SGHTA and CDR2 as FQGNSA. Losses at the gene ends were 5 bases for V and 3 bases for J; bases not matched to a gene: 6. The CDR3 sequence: CASSLDRVSYNEQFF. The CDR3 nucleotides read TGTGCCAGCAGCCTGGACAGGGTAAGCTACAATGAGCAGTTCTTC.

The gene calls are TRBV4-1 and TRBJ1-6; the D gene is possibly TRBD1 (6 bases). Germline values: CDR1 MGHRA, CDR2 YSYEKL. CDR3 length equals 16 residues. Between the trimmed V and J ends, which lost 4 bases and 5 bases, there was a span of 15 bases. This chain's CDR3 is CASSRAGVTDNSPLHF. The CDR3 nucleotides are TGCGCCAGCAGCCGGGCAGGGGTAACGGATAATTCACCCCTCCACTTT.

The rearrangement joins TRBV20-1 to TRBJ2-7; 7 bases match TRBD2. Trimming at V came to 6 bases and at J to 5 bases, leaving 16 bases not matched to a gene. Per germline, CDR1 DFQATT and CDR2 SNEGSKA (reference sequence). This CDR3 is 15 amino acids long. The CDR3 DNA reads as TGCAGTGCCAGTCTCATGGGCGGGGGTCCCCACGAGCAGTACTTC. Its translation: CSASLMGGGPHEQYF.

CDR3 sequence: CASSQKVAAYGYTF. The CDR3 nucleotides are TGCGCCAGCAGCCAAAAAGTTGCGGCCTATGGCTACACCTTC. The V call is TRBV4-3, the J call TRBJ1-2; no reliable D call. Germline values: CDR1 LGHNA, CDR2 YSLEER. Deletions cut 2 bases from V and 4 bases from J, with 11 bases between. CDR3 size: 14 residues.

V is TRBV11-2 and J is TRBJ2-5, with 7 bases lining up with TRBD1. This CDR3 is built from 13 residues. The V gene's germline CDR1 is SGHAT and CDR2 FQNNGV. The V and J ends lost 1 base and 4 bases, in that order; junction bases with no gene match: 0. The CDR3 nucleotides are TGTGCCAGCAGCTTAGCAGGGGGAGAGACCCAGTACTTC. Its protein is CASSLAGGETQYF.

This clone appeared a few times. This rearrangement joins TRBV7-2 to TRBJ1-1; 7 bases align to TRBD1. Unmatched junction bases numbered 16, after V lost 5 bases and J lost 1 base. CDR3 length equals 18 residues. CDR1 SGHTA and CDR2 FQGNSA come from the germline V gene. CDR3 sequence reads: CASSPTHRGGAGNTEAFF. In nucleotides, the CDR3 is TGTGCCAGCAGCCCAACCCACCGAGGGGGCGCGGGGAACACTGAAGCTTTCTTT.

CDR3: CASSNNRTGGNNQPQHF. Here the CDR3 DNA reads TGTGCCAGCAGCAATAACAGGACAGGGGGAAACAATCAGCCCCAGCATTTT. The chain links TRBV21-1 to TRBJ1-5; whether TRBD1, the table's D call, matches the DNA was not checked. TRBV21-1 is flagged as a pseudogene. This CDR3 is 17 amino acids long.

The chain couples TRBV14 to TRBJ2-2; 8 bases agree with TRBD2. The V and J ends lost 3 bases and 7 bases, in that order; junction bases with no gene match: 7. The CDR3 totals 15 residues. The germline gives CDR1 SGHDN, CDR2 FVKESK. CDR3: CASSHSGAGVGELFF. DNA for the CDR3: TGTGCCAGCAGCCATAGCGGGGCCGGGGTCGGGGAGCTGTTTTTT.